This TCR beta chain came from a study of spatial heterogeneity in lung cancer. Study-level background: Detection of beta-chain sequences consistently exceeded that of alpha-chain sequences.

Time point meaning: sample taken at primary tumor resection. Whole RNA was taken from tumor, nontumor lung or frozen PBMC; it was then sequenced unsorted. Patients with untreated early-stage non-small cell lung cancer, numbering approximately 70, were the donors. The trim removed 5 bases at V and 9 bases at J, leaving 12 bases unmatched. This CDR3 contains 16 residues. From germline, CDR1 is DFQATT and CDR2 SNEGSKA (reference sequence). General study results and limits: More often at tumor resection than at routine follow-up, ubiquitous expanded tumor TCRs were detected in the blood.

A word on this clonotype: Its antigen is not identified.

TCRdb processed the 5' RACE reads anew with MiXCR; each CDR3 protein has one entry. The sample records around 63,000 distinct CDR3 sequences, more than 7% being singletons. The chain recombines TRBV20-1 with TRBJ2-1, with 14 bases that match TRBD2. The material was PBMCs, obtained at surgery. This receptor was obtained from a female donor with early-stage non-small cell lung cancer. The DNA of the CDR3 is TGCAGTGCTTCTCCCCGACTAGCGGGAGGGATTAGTGAGCAGTTCTTC. Translation gives CSASPRLAGGISEQFF.